The source of this T cell receptor (beta chain) is a study of T cells in Graves' hyperthyroidism and ophthalmopathy. Germline CDR1 SGHRS, CDR2 YFSETQ. The CDR3 covers 14 residues. The germline V and J ends were trimmed by 0 bases and 1 base, with 7 bases remaining between them. Patients counted as stable if ophthalmopathy did not develop within 18 months. This clonotype came up many times. Regions amplified from RNA transcripts were the TCR beta CDR3 regions. The study used the HTBI primer set for a first-round RT-PCR of the TCR CDR3. TCRdb ran MiXCR on the multiplex PCR reads and lists one entry per CDR3 protein. The sample carries more than 450,000 distinct CDR3 sequences, 14% recorded once.

Sequences were obtained from blood. This TCR came from a woman in her thirties or forties with Graves' hyperthyroidism. The chain recombines TRBV5-1 with TRBJ1-1, with no clear D. CDR3 in DNA: TGCGCCAGCAGCTTGGACAGACAGAACACTGAAGCTTTCTTT. As protein: CASSLDRQNTEAFF.